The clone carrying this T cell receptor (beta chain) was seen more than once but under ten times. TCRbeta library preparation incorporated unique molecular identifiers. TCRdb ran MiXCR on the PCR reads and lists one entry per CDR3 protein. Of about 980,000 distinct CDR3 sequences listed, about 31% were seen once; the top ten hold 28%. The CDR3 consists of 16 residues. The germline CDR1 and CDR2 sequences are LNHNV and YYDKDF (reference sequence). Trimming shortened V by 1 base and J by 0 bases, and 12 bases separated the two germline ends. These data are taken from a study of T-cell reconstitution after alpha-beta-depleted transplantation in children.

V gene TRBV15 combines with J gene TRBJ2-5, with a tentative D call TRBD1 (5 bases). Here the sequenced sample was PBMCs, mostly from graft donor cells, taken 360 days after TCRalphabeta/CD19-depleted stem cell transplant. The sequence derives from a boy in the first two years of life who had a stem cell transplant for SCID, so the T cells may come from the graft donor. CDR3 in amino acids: CATSRGSTGDQETQYF. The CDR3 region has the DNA TGTGCCACCAGCAGAGGCAGCACAGGTGACCAAGAGACCCAGTACTTC.